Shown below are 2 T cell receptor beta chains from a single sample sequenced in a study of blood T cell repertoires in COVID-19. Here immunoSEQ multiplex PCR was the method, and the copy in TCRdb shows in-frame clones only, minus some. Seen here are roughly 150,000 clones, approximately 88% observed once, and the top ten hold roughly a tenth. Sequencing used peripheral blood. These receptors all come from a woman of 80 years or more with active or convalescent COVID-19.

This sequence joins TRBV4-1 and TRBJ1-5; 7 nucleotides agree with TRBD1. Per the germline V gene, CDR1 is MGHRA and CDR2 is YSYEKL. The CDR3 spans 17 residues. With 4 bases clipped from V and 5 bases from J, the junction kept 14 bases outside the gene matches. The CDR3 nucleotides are TGCGCCAGCAGCCCGCGGATCACCTCTCAGGGGGATCAGCCCCAGCATTTT. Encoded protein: CASSPRITSQGDQPQHF.

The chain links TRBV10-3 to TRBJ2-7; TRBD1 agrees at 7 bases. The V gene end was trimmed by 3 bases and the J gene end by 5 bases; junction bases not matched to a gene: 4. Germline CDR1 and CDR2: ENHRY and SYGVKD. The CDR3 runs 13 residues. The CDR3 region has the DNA TGTGCCATCAGTGAAGGGACAGCGAACGAGCAGTACTTC. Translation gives CAISEGTANEQYF.